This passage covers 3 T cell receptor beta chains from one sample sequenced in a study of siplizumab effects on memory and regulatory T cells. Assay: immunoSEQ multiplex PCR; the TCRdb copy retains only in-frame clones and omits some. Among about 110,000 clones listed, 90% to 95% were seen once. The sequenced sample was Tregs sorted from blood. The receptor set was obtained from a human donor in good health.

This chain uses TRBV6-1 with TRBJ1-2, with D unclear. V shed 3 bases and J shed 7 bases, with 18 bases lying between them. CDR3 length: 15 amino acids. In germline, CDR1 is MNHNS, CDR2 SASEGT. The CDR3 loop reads CASSESGRARGGYTF. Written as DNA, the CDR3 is TGTGCCAGCAGTGAGTCTGGAAGGGCCAGAGGTGGCTACACCTTC.

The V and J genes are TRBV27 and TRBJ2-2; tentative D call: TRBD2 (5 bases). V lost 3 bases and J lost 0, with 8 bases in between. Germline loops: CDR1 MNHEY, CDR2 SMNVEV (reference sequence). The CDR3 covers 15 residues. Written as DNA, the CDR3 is TGTGCCAGCAGTTTTCGGGGAGCGAACACCGGGGAGCTGTTTTTT. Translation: CASSFRGANTGELFF.

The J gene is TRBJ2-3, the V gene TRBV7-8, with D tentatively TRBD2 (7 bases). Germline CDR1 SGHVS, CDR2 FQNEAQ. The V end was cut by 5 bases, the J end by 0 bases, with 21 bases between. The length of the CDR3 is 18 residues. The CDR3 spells CASSLEAGDTYSTDTQYF. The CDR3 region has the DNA TGTGCCAGCAGCCTGGAGGCGGGGGACACCTATAGCACAGATACGCAGTATTTT.